This T cell receptor (beta chain) comes out of a study of memory CD4+ T cells and cytomegalovirus serostatus. Points on this clone: Its antigen is not known.

Single viable CD3+CD4+CD8-CD45RO+ cells were sorted as the memory CD4+ T cells. Whole-study results and caveats: About 40% of the roughly 160 known CMV-associated TCRbeta sequences appeared in CD4+ memory.

Libraries were prepared by immunoSEQ multiplex PCR; TCRdb keeps only in-frame clonotypes and omits some of them. The table has 70,000 or so clones, approximately 78% seen once. The specimen sequenced was memory CD4+ T cells from blood. This TCR derives from an adult in good health and CMV-seropositive.

CDR3 nucleotide sequence: TGTGCCAGCAGCTTATGGGCGGCGGGAGCCTACGAGCAGTACGTC. This sequence encodes CASSLWAAGAYEQYV. The chain joins TRBV7-9 to TRBJ2-7; 7 nucleotides align to TRBD2. The V segment lost 2 bases and the J segment 2 bases; nucleotides outside the gene matches: 6. The CDR3 contains 15 residues. CDR1 SEHNR and CDR2 FQNEAQ come from the germline V gene (reference sequence).